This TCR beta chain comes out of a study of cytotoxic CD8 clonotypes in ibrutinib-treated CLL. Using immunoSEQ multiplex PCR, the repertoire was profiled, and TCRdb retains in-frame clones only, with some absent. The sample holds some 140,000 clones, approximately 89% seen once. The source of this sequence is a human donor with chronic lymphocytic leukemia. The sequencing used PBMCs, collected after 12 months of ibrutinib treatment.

The chain's CDR3 is CAWTPPGLQETQYF. In DNA, the CDR3 is TGTGCCTGGACACCTCCCGGGCTCCAAGAGACCCAGTACTTC. V usage is TRBV30 and J usage is TRBJ2-5; D is unclear. The CDR3 spans 14 residues. Trimming stripped 4 bases from V and 1 base from J, with 13 bases between. Germline V gene lookup returns CDR1 GTSNPN and CDR2 SVGIG (reference sequence).